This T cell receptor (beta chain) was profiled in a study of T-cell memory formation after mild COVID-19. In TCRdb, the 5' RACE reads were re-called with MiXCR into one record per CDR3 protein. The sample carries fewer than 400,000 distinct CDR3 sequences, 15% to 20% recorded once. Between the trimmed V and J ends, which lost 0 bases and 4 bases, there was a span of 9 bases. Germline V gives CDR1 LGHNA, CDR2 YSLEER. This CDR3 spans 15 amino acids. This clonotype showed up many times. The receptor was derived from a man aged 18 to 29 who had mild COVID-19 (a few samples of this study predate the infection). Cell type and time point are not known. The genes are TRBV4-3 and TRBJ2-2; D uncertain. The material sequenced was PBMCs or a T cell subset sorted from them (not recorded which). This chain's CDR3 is CASSQESRGTGELFF. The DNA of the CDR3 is TGCGCCAGCAGCCAAGAATCCCGAGGCACCGGGGAGCTGTTTTTT.